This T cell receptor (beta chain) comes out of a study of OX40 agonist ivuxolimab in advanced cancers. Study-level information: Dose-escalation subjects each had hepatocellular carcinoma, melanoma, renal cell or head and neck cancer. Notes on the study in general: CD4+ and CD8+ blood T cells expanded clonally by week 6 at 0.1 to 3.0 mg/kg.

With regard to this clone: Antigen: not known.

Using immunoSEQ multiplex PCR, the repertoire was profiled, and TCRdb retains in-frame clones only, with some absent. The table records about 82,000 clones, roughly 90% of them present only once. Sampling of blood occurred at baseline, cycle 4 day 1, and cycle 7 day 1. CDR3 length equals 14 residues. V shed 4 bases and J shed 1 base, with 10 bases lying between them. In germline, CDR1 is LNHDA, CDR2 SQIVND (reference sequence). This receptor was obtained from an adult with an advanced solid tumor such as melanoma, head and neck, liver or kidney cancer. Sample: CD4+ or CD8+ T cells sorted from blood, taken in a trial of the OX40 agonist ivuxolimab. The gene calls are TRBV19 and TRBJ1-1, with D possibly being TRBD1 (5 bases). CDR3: CASSTRQGNTEAFF. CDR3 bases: TGTGCCAGTAGTACCCGGCAGGGGAACACTGAAGCTTTCTTT.